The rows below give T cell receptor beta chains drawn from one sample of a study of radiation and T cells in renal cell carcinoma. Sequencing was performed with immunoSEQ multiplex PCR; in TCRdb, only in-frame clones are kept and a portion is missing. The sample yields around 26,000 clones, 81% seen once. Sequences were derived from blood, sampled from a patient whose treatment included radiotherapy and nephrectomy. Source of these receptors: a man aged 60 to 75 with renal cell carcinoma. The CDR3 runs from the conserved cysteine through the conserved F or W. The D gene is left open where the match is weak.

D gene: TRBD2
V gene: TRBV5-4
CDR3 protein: CASSPNLAGERDEQFF

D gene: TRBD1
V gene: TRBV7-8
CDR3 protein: CASSLAGGEGQETQYF

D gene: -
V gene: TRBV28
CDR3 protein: CASTQGNQPQHF

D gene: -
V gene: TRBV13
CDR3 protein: CASSLISSWGTDTQYF

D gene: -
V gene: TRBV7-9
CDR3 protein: CASSLLYEQYF

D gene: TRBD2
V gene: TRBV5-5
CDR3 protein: CASSLVLAGQETQYF

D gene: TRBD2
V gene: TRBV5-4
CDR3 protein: CASSGRLAGVYEQFF

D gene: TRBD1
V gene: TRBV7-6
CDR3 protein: CASSFTTGGSGNTIYF

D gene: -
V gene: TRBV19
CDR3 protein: CASSIAPQYEAFF

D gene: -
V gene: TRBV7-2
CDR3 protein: CASSLGYRYYEQYF

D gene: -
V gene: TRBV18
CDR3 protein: CASSPARDTAYEQYF

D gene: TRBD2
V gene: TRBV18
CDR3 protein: CASPRSGGNTGELFF

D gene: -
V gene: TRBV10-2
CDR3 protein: CATTGHLNEKLFF

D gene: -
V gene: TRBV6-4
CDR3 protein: CASSNFGYNSPLHF

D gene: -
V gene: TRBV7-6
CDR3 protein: CASSRTTVESYNEQFF

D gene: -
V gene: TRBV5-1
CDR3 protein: CASSRDNVPEAFF

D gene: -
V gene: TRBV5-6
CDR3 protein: CASSLAWGAEQFF

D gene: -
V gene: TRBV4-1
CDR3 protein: CASSPQGDTGELFF

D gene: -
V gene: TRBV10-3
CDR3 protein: CAISENGASVEQYF

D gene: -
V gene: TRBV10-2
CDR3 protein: CASSESGPSRRGYTF

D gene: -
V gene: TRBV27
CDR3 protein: CASSSTTSAGSYGYTF

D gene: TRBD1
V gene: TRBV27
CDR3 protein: CASRGGSGTGLYGYTF

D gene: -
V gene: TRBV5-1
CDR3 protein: CASSLGGGAYNEQFF

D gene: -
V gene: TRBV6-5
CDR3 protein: CASSYGGGTFNYGYTF

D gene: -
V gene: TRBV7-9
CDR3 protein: CASSATGTKETQYF

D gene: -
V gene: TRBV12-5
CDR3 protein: CASGPDSNQETQYF

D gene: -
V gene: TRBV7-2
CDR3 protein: CASRRDRYQETQYF

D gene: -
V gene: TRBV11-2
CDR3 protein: CASSWRAETQYF

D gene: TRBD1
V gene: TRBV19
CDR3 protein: CASDPGGRNYGYTF